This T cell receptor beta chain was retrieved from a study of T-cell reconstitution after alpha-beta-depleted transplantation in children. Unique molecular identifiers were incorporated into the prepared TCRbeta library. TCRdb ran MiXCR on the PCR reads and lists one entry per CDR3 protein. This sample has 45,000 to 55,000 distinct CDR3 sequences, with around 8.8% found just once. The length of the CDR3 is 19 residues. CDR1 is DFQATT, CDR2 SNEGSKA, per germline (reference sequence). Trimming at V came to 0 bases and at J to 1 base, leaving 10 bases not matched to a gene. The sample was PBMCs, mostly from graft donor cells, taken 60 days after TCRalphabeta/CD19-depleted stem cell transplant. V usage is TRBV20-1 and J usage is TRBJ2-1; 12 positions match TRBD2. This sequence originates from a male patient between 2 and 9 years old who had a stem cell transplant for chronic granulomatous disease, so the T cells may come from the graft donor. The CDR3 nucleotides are TGCAGTGCTAGAGATCACAGACTAGCGGGAGCGACGTCCTACAATGAGCAGTTCTTC. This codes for CSARDHRLAGATSYNEQFF.